This is a list of T cell receptor beta chains from one sample in a study of cytomegalovirus exposure and HLA in healthy donors. The protocol was immunoSEQ multiplex PCR, while the TCRdb copy is restricted to in-frame clones and leaves out a portion. The sample records about 180,000 clones, around three quarters being singletons. Sample: PBMCs. These receptors were collected from a young woman in good health and CMV-seropositive. Each CDR3 is given with its conserved first and last residue. A D gene is named only where the DNA matches it firmly. Expanded clones are given a class, and other clones once, few, many or no size at all.

size,V,J,D,DNA,CDR3
-,TRBV5-1,TRBJ2-3,-,TGCGCCAGCAGCCCTAGCGAAGATACGCAGTATTTT,CASSPSEDTQYF
-,TRBV30,TRBJ2-5,-,TGTGCCTACGAGGCGAACCAGGAGACCCAGTACTTC,CAYEANQETQYF
-,TRBV6-5,TRBJ1-6,-,TGTGCCAGCAGTTACTCGACAGCTTCACCCCTCCACTTT,CASSYSTASPLHF
-,TRBV7-9,TRBJ2-7,-,TGTGCCAGCAGCTTAGCGCAGGGCCACGAGCAGTACTTC,CASSLAQGHEQYF
-,TRBV19,TRBJ2-5,TRBD1,TGTGCCAGTCGGGACAGGGGTGGTCGCGCGACCCAGTACTTC,CASRDRGGRATQYF
-,TRBV6-1,TRBJ1-6,-,TGTGCCAGCAGTGAATACAGGGCGCGGGATTCACCCCTCCACTTT,CASSEYRARDSPLHF
-,TRBV14,TRBJ2-7,TRBD1,TGTGCCAGCAGCCTGGACAGGGGGACGCGAGAGCAGTACTTC,CASSLDRGTREQYF
-,TRBV12-5,TRBJ2-1,-,TGTGCTAGTGGTTTGGTAGTAAATAGGAGGTTAGGCTACAATGAGCAGTTCTTC,CASGLVVNRRLGYNEQFF
-,TRBV28,TRBJ2-5,-,TGTGCCAGCTACGACAGGTTGCAAGAGACCCAGTACTTC,CASYDRLQETQYF
-,TRBV5-1,TRBJ2-1,TRBD1,TGCGCCAGCCGGACAGGGTACAATGAGCAGTTCTTC,CASRTGYNEQFF
-,TRBV19,TRBJ1-5,TRBD1,TGTGCCAGTACCACCCGGGACAGGGGTCTTTATAGCAATCAGCCCCAGCATTTT,CASTTRDRGLYSNQPQHF
-,TRBV7-9,TRBJ2-7,-,TGTGCCAGCAGCCCCATTCAGGGGTACGAGCAGTACTTC,CASSPIQGYEQYF
-,TRBV6-4,TRBJ2-2,-,TGTGCCAGCAGTGTCTTACAGGGCACCGGGGAGCTGTTTTTT,CASSVLQGTGELFF
few,TRBV28,TRBJ2-1,-,TGTGCCAGCAGTTTACGGGGGGCGGATGAGCAGTTCTTC,CASSLRGADEQFF
once,TRBV15,TRBJ1-4,-,TGTGCCACCGGGCGGAGGGGCATAAATGAAAAACTGTTTTTT,CATGRRGINEKLFF
-,TRBV5-1,TRBJ2-3,TRBD2,TGCGCCAGCAGCTTGATCCGGGGGGGCGACACAGATACGCAGTATTTT,CASSLIRGGDTDTQYF
-,TRBV19,TRBJ2-5,-,TGTGCCAGTTCCCCTACGAGGGAGACCCAGTACTTC,CASSPTRETQYF
-,TRBV6-1,TRBJ1-2,-,TGTGCCAGCAGTCCCAAATGGGACATAAGCTACACCTTC,CASSPKWDISYTF
-,TRBV13,TRBJ2-3,TRBD2,TGTGCCAGCAGCTTGCTCCTAGCGGGGGCCCGCACAGATACGCAGTATTTT,CASSLLLAGARTDTQYF
-,TRBV29-1,TRBJ2-2,-,TGCAGCGTTGTCGGGACACAGAACACCGGGGAGCTGTTTTTT,CSVVGTQNTGELFF
-,TRBV30,TRBJ1-6,-,TGTGCCTGGAGGAGCCCCTATAATTCACCCCTCCACTTT,CAWRSPYNSPLHF
few,TRBV5-4,TRBJ1-3,-,TGTGCCAGCAGCGAGGGAGTATCTGGAAACACCATATATTTT,CASSEGVSGNTIYF
once,TRBV9,TRBJ2-7,TRBD1,TGTGCCAGCACCAGCCCGGGACAGGGCTACGAGCAGTACTTC,CASTSPGQGYEQYF
-,TRBV29-1,TRBJ2-7,TRBD2,TGCAGCGTCGCCCTAGCGGGGGTCTCATACGAGCAGTACTTC,CSVALAGVSYEQYF
-,TRBV25-1,TRBJ2-6,-,TGTGCCAGCAGTGAACCTTCTGGCCCCTCTGGGGCCAACGTCCTGACTTTC,CASSEPSGPSGANVLTF
-,TRBV4-1,TRBJ2-5,-,TGCGCCAGCAGCCAACAGACAGGTATCCAAGAGACCCAGTACTTC,CASSQQTGIQETQYF
-,TRBV2,TRBJ2-7,-,TGTGCCAGCAGTGAACCCCAACCGACGCGGGAGCAGTACTTC,CASSEPQPTREQYF
-,TRBV5-1,TRBJ1-4,TRBD1,TGCGCCAGCAGCCCCAGGGGGGCAACTAATGAAAAACTGTTTTTT,CASSPRGATNEKLFF
-,TRBV6-5,TRBJ1-2,TRBD1,TGTGCCAGCAGTTATGGACAGGCGGGCTATGGCTACACCTTC,CASSYGQAGYGYTF
-,TRBV5-1,TRBJ2-1,TRBD2,TGCGCCAGCAGCTTGGCCCGCGGGGGGGCTCGGTTCTTC,CASSLARGGARFF
-,TRBV27,TRBJ2-2,TRBD1,TGTGCCAGCAAACAGGGGGGCCGTGACACCGGGGAGCTGTTTTTT,CASKQGGRDTGELFF
-,TRBV2,TRBJ1-5,-,TGTGCCAGCAGTGACAGGGAAAAGGGTCAGCCCCAGCATTTT,CASSDREKGQPQHF
-,TRBV19,TRBJ2-1,TRBD1,TGTGCCAGTAGTAGGGACAGTAGCTCCTACAATGAGCAGTTCTTC,CASSRDSSSYNEQFF
-,TRBV5-1,TRBJ2-4,TRBD1,TGCGCCAGCAGCGTGTTCGGACAGGAAAACATTCAGTACTTC,CASSVFGQENIQYF
-,TRBV18,TRBJ2-7,TRBD1,TGTGCCAGCTCACGTCGACAGGGAATGCGATCCTACGAGCAGTACTTC,CASSRRQGMRSYEQYF
-,TRBV7-8,TRBJ2-7,TRBD2,TGTGCCAGCAGCCCCGCGCGACTAGCGGGGGCCTACGAGCAGTACTTC,CASSPARLAGAYEQYF
-,TRBV7-9,TRBJ2-7,-,TGTGCCAGCAGCCTGGGGGGGGGCCTCTCCTACGAGCAGTACTTC,CASSLGGGLSYEQYF
once,TRBV10-3,TRBJ1-6,-,TGTGCCATCAGTGAGTCAGAGTCACCCCTCCACTTT,CAISESESPLHF
-,TRBV30,TRBJ2-7,-,TGTGCCTGGAAGGGGGACACCCCCTACGAGCAGTACTTC,CAWKGDTPYEQYF
-,TRBV4-3,TRBJ2-2,TRBD2,TGCGCCAGCAGCCAGGAGGTCGGTGCGGGGGGGCCTGTCGGGGAGCTGTTTTTT,CASSQEVGAGGPVGELFF
-,TRBV28,TRBJ1-4,TRBD1,TGTGCCAGCAGTTTACCTGGACAGGGAGCTAATGAAAAACTGTTTTTT,CASSLPGQGANEKLFF
-,TRBV6-6,TRBJ1-6,TRBD1,TGTGCCAGCAGTTACAGACAGGGGGACTCACCCCTCCACTTT,CASSYRQGDSPLHF
-,TRBV9,TRBJ2-5,-,TGTGCCAGCAGCGTAGAGGCAGGGGACAACAACTGGGAGACCCAGTACTTC,CASSVEAGDNNWETQYF
-,TRBV6-5,TRBJ2-2,-,TGTGCCAGCAGTTACGGGGTGAGGAGGGAAGTCGGGGAGCTGTTTTTT,CASSYGVRREVGELFF
-,TRBV28,TRBJ2-1,-,TGTGCCAGCAGTTATTTCGATGAGCAGTTCTTC,CASSYFDEQFF
-,TRBV19,TRBJ1-1,TRBD1,TGTGCCAGTAGTCTAACAGGGGTTGAAGCTTTCTTT,CASSLTGVEAFF
-,TRBV7-2,TRBJ2-2,-,TGTGCCAGTAGATTTGGGGCTCAGAACACCGGGGAGCTGTTTTTT,CASRFGAQNTGELFF
-,TRBV6-4,TRBJ2-1,-,TGTGCCAGCTCTAACTGGAGCTCCTACAATGAGCAGTTCTTC,CASSNWSSYNEQFF
few,TRBV27,TRBJ2-7,-,TGTGCCAGCAGTTTCACCGTTAGTAGCTCCTACGAGCAGTACTTC,CASSFTVSSSYEQYF
-,TRBV6-6,TRBJ2-1,TRBD2,TGTGCCAGCACCTCAAGGCGGCTAGCGGGTAATGAGCAGTTCTTC,CASTSRRLAGNEQFF
once,TRBV2,TRBJ2-5,-,TGTGCCAGCAGTGAACTCAGAGAGACCCAGTACTTC,CASSELRETQYF